The clone carrying this T cell receptor (beta chain) turned up a few times. The study drew participants aged about 18 to 89 years from around 24 US areas. These data belong to a study of blood T cell repertoires in COVID-19. Study information: The cDNA or gDNA used as material had been derived from T cells, B-cell-depleted T cells, or PBMCs.

Original processing methods: Amplification of reference gene primers provided the estimated nucleated cell counts. Profiling relied on immunoSEQ multiplex PCR, and the TCRdb table lists in-frame clones only, not all of them. V and J calls and clone size are copied from that table; D and trimming were computed from the DNA. The sample consists of around 280,000 clones, about 83% of them appearing once. This CDR3 contains 14 residues. V was clipped by 3 bases and J by 3 bases; unmatched bases: 1. Germline assignment: CDR1 SGHTA and CDR2 FQGNSA. The sequenced sample consisted of PBMCs or T cells enriched from blood (not recorded which). This sequence originates from a woman in her 40s who had recovered from COVID-19. The V call is TRBV7-2, the J call TRBJ1-5; 8 nucleotides line up with TRBD1. The CDR3 region is CASSLTGDNQPQHF. As DNA, the CDR3 is TGTGCCAGCAGCTTGACAGGGGACAATCAGCCCCAGCATTTT.